Reported below is one T cell receptor beta chain. Its cognate antigen is unknown. This entry belongs to a study of Ad26.COV2.S vaccination and SARS-CoV-2 variants. Germline V gives CDR1 SQVTM, CDR2 ANQGSEA. The CDR3 contains 12 residues. The germline V and J ends were trimmed by 6 bases and 3 bases, with 12 bases remaining between them. Treatment in this sample: 15 to 20 received Ad26.COV2.S at low or high dose, single or two shots; 5 received placebo; per-sample allocation not given. Sampling took place 63 days after the first vaccine or placebo injection. The data were produced by immunoSEQ multiplex PCR, yet TCRdb's version contains in-frame clones alone and is incomplete. The table lists 410,000 or so clones, 80% to 95% of them singletons. General study points: Those who received the vaccine showed greater spike-specific TCR breadth than those given placebo.

The specimen was peripheral blood, collected in a trial of Ad26.COV2.S vaccine versus placebo. The TCR was taken from a person aged 18-65 years who received the Ad26.COV2.S COVID-19 vaccine or a placebo. The rearrangement links TRBV29-1 to TRBJ2-7; perhaps TRBD2 as D (5 bases). In DNA form, the CDR3 reads TGCAGCGTCAACAGCGGAAACTACGAGCAGTACTTC. Protein sequence: CSVNSGNYEQYF.